These 26 T cell receptor beta chains were all obtained from the same sample, sequenced in a study of regulatory T cells in long-lasting Graves disease. Time point given: newly diagnosed GD, antithyroid drugs for less than 3 months. TCR sequences were obtained from RNA taken from PBMCs. Building of the TCR beta libraries involved iRepertoire HTBI primers and Arm-PCR of CDR3 regions. TCRdb redid the calling of the multiplex PCR reads with MiXCR, one entry per CDR3 protein. The data show 350,000 to 450,000 distinct CDR3 sequences, around 17% seen once. These same data were also listed under a study on T cells in Graves' hyperthyroidism and ophthalmopathy.

Sequences were derived from peripheral blood mononuclear cells (PBMCs), sampled at new diagnosis, from a patient treated with antithyroid drugs. The receptors here all came from a man in his forties or fifties with Graves disease.

V is TRBV10-3 and J is TRBJ2-5; possible D gene TRBD2, 5 bases. In germline, CDR1 is ENHRY, CDR2 SYGVKD. The CDR3 length is 16 residues. The V end lost 6 bases, the J end lost 5 bases, and 22 bases lay between the germline ends. CDR3: CAISEPTGFRVETQYF. The CDR3, as DNA: TGTGCCATCAGCGAACCCACGGGGTTCCGGGTTGAGACCCAGTACTTC.

The chain uses TRBV12-3 or TRBV12-4 and TRBJ1-5; tentatively, D is TRBD1 (6 bases). V lost 6 bases and J lost 7, with 19 bases in between. CDR3 length: 15 amino acids. The CDR3 spells CASSRRGPTTQPQHF. The DNA for the CDR3 is TGTGCCAGCAGCCGCAGGGGTCCAACCACCCAGCCCCAGCATTTT.

This clonotype was seen many times. The rearrangement uses TRBV3-1 and TRBJ1-1; no clear D gene. Germline loops: CDR1 LGHDT, CDR2 YNNKEL (reference sequence). Trimming removed 5 bases at V and 5 bases at J, with 15 bases between. The CDR3 extends over 14 amino acids. The CDR3 DNA sequence: TGTGCCAGCAGCATTTCGAGCTCTGGGACTGAAGCTTTCTTT. Protein product: CASSISSSGTEAFF.

This clonotype was seen more than once but under ten times. The V and J genes are TRBV29-1 and TRBJ1-1, with 7 nucleotides matching TRBD1. Germline CDR1 reads SQVTM; CDR2 reads ANQGSEA. The J segment lost 1 base and the V segment lost 7 bases, leaving 3 bases of the junction unmatched. This CDR3 comprises 12 residues. CDR3 sequence (DNA): TGCAGCGCAGGGGGTCGGAACACTGAAGCTTTCTTT. Its translation is CSAGGRNTEAFF.

This clonotype was detected ten times or more. The J gene is TRBJ1-6, the V gene TRBV2; D gene uncertain. This CDR3 contains 14 residues. Germline V CDR1 and CDR2: SNHLY, FYNNEI. Trimming cost V 3 bases and J 11 bases, with 14 bases left between them. As DNA, the CDR3 is TGTGCCAGCAGTGATCGGGCCTGGGGTGCACCCCTCCACTTT. Protein sequence: CASSDRAWGAPLHF.

The chain uses TRBV5-1 and TRBJ2-7; 9 bases match TRBD2. V lost 3 bases, J lost 2 bases, and 6 bases stayed unmatched. The CDR3 totals 15 residues. Germline CDR1 and CDR2: SGHRS and YFSETQ. CDR3 nucleotides: TGCGCCAGCAGCTCGACTAGCGGATTCGCCTACGAGCAGTACTTC. This gives the protein CASSSTSGFAYEQYF. The whole variable domain, filled in from reference TRBV5-1 and TRBJ2-7, reads KAGVTQTPRYLIKTRGQQVTLSCSPISGHRSVSWYQQTPGQGLQFLFEYFSETQRNKGNFPGRFSGRQFSNSRSEMNVSTLELGDSALYLCASSSTSGFAYEQYFGPGTRLTVT.

Turning to this clonotype: This is likely an artifact of a read error, given a far larger clone one base away. The chain is built from TRBV27 and TRBJ2-3, with 9 bases identical to TRBD2. CDR3 length: 15 residues. The germline V gene encodes CDR1 MNHEY and CDR2 SMNVEV (reference sequence). The junction had 7 bases not matched to a gene; V was cut back by 5 bases and J by 4 bases. The CDR3 region has the DNA TGTGCCAGCAGTGAGGCTAGCGGGGAAGCAGATACGCAGTATTTT. Protein product: CASSEASGEADTQYF.

This clonotype was seen repeatedly, ten times or more. The genes are TRBV7-9 and TRBJ2-5; unclear D gene. Germline V gene sequence: CDR1 SEHNR, CDR2 FQNEAQ (reference sequence). The CDR3 extends over 13 amino acids. The ends were cut back, 1 base at V and 3 bases at J, with 6 bases in the middle. CDR3 nucleotide sequence: TGTGCCAGCAGCTTAGATAGGGAAGAGACCCAGTACTTC. Amino acid sequence: CASSLDREETQYF.

The rearrangement links TRBV7-9 to TRBJ2-7, with D possibly matching TRBD1 (6 bases). Looked up from germline, CDR1 is SEHNR and CDR2 is FQNEAQ (reference sequence). Trimming removed 5 bases at V and 2 bases at J, with 16 bases between. The CDR3 contains 15 residues. The DNA of the CDR3 is TGTGCCAGCAGCGAGAGCCCAGGGGTTACCTACGAGCAGTACTTC. This sequence encodes CASSESPGVTYEQYF.

There are a few counts of this clonotype. V gene TRBV7-9 combines with J gene TRBJ2-1; D gene uncertain. CDR1 and CDR2 (germline): SEHNR, FQNEAQ (reference sequence). V was clipped by 8 bases and J by 7 bases, with 15 bases between them. The CDR3 length is 13 residues. In nucleotides, the CDR3 is TGTGCCAGCTTAGAGTCGTGGGGTAATGAGCAGTTCTTC. This encodes CASLESWGNEQFF.

This clonotype appeared many times. The V and J genes are TRBV20-1 and TRBJ2-1; 10 positions match TRBD2. From germline, CDR1 is DFQATT and CDR2 SNEGSKA (reference sequence). The V segment lost 2 bases and the J segment 12 bases; nucleotides outside the gene matches: 13. There are 15 residues in the CDR3. CDR3 in amino acids: CSARTLAGASLGQFF. The CDR3 DNA follows: TGCAGTGCTAGAACTCTAGCGGGGGCCTCACTGGGGCAGTTCTTC.

This clonotype occurred many times. The genes are TRBV28 and TRBJ2-7; 9 bases line up with TRBD2. Trimming cost V 2 bases and J 3 bases; bases outside gene matches: 8. Germline assignment: CDR1 MDHEN and CDR2 SYDVKM. The CDR3 sequence is 16 residues long. Here the CDR3 reads CASSLLGTSRGYEQYF. CDR3 DNA: TGTGCCAGCAGTTTACTCGGGACTAGCAGGGGCTACGAGCAGTACTTC.

This clonotype was seen just once. At one end, the junction sequence differs from germline, possibly due to a read error. This chain uses TRBV7-6 with TRBJ2-5, with 10 bases identical to TRBD1. The germline V gene has CDR1 SGHVS and CDR2 FNYEAQ. CDR3 length: 16 residues. The CDR3 bases are TGTGCCAGCAGCAACACCGGGACAGGGGACCAGGAGACCCAGTACTTC. Its translation: CASSNTGTGDQETQYF.

The V and J genes are TRBV29-1 and TRBJ1-6; 7 bases are shared with TRBD1. Germline V gives CDR1 SQVTM, CDR2 ANQGSEA. The CDR3 sequence is 17 residues long. V dropped 0 bases and J dropped 5; count of bases not matched to a gene: 10. CDR3 nucleotides: TGCAGCGTTGAAGATCCCACAGGGGCAGAGAATAATTCACCCCTCCACTTT. It codes for CSVEDPTGAENNSPLHF.

This clonotype was counted at least ten times. The rearrangement links TRBV28 to TRBJ2-7; tentatively, D is TRBD1 or TRBD2 (6 bases each). Germline CDR1 and CDR2: MDHEN and SYDVKM. CDR3 size: 14 residues. Deletions cut 5 bases from V and 7 bases from J, with 18 bases between. The chain's CDR3 is CASSPPGAKKEQYF. DNA of the CDR3: TGTGCCAGCAGTCCCCCGGGGGCCAAGAAGGAGCAGTACTTC.

The sample holds many counts of this clonotype. This chain connects TRBV5-1 to TRBJ2-2, with no clear D. Trimming cost V 9 bases and J 3 bases, with 12 bases left between them. Germline CDR1 is SGHRS and CDR2 is YFSETQ. The length of the CDR3 is 13 residues. CDR3 region: CATKRSDTGELFF. In DNA form, the CDR3 reads TGCGCCACGAAGAGATCCGACACCGGGGAGCTGTTTTTT.

At least ten counts were recorded for this clonotype. The CDR3 coding sequence is TGTGCCAGCAGTTTGACTCAGGGCCGGGGCTACACCTTC. This gives the protein CASSLTQGRGYTF. This rearrangement joins TRBV6-5 to TRBJ1-2; weak D call: TRBD1 (5 bases). Trimming removed 4 bases at V and 8 bases at J, with 14 bases between. The CDR3 is made up of 13 amino acids. Looked up from germline, CDR1 is MNHEY and CDR2 is SVGAGI.

This clonotype has a count of ten or more. The CDR3: CASSPGYGYTF. In nucleotides, the CDR3 is TGTGCCAGCAGCCCAGGGTATGGCTACACCTTC. The chain combines TRBV12-3 or TRBV12-4 with TRBJ1-2; D perhaps matches TRBD1 (5 bases). V lost 6 bases and J 5 bases, leaving 7 bases between the germline ends. This CDR3 is built from 11 residues.

The sample holds many counts of this clonotype. The rearrangement links TRBV28 to TRBJ2-7, with D possibly matching TRBD2 (5 bases). Trimming took off 4 bases at V and 4 bases at J, with 8 bases between the two ends. This CDR3 comprises 12 residues. Germline V gives CDR1 MDHEN, CDR2 SYDVKM. The CDR3 sequence is CASSWTPYEQYF. CDR3 bases: TGTGCCAGCAGTTGGACTCCATACGAGCAGTACTTC.

This clonotype was counted at least ten times. The V gene is TRBV5-1, the J gene TRBJ2-3; D gene ambiguous. The CDR3 runs to 15 residues. Germline V lookup: CDR1 SGHRS, CDR2 YFSETQ. The V end was cut by 4 bases, the J end by 0 bases, with 12 bases between. The CDR3 DNA follows: TGCGCCAGCAGCCCAACCACGGACAGCACAGATACGCAGTATTTT. The encoded protein is CASSPTTDSTDTQYF.

Ten or more counts support this clonotype. V and J are TRBV28 and TRBJ2-7, with D tentatively TRBD2 (5 bases). The CDR3 length is 14 residues. Trimming left V 3 bases short and J 5 bases short, with 14 bases between. Germline loops: CDR1 MDHEN, CDR2 SYDVKM. The CDR3 sequence is CASSLMRAPDEQYF. In DNA, the CDR3 is TGTGCCAGCAGTTTGATGAGGGCTCCGGACGAGCAGTACTTC.

The chain recombines TRBV20-1 with TRBJ2-7; D tentatively reads TRBD1 or TRBD2 (5 bases each). The CDR3 totals 14 residues. V lost 6 bases, J lost 3 bases, and 18 bases lay in between. The germline V gene has CDR1 DFQATT and CDR2 SNEGSKA (reference sequence). This chain's CDR3 is CSATTGPPHYEQYF. As DNA, the CDR3 is TGCAGTGCCACAACGGGGCCACCACACTACGAGCAGTACTTC.

The V and J genes are TRBV12-3 or TRBV12-4 and TRBJ2-1, with TRBD1 as a possible D gene (5 bases). Trimming removed 2 bases at V and 14 bases at J, with 10 bases between. The CDR3 is 11 amino acids. The CDR3 spells CASSLLGAKFF. The CDR3 region has the DNA TGTGCCAGCAGTTTACTAGGGGCGAAGTTCTTC.

Concerning this clonotype itself: It differs at one base from a far larger clone, so likely a read error. V usage is TRBV2 and J usage is TRBJ2-7; D call uncertain. Germline CDR1 reads SNHLY; CDR2 reads FYNNEI. V was trimmed by 8 bases and J by 7 bases, leaving 18 bases between them. This CDR3 contains 13 residues. The chain's CDR3 is CASSVSSYNEQYF. DNA of the CDR3: TGTGCCAGCTCGGTGAGCTCCTACAATGAGCAGTACTTC.

The chain links TRBV5-1 to TRBJ2-1, with 9 bases matching TRBD2. The CDR3 totals 16 residues. V dropped 4 bases and J dropped 0; count of bases not matched to a gene: 5. The V gene's germline CDR1 is SGHRS and CDR2 YFSETQ. This CDR3 reads CASSNSRGGSYNEQFF. CDR3 nucleotides: TGCGCCAGCAGCAACTCGCGGGGGGGCTCCTACAATGAGCAGTTCTTC.

With respect to this clonotype: A much larger clone differs by one base, so this may be a read error. The CDR3 is CASSSGTLETQFF. As DNA, the CDR3 is TGTGCCAGCAGCTCCGGGACTCTTGAGACCCAGTTCTTC. The chain is built from TRBV7-3 and TRBJ2-1; a possible D gene is TRBD2 (6 bases). This CDR3 spans 13 amino acids. V was pared by 4 bases and J by 13 bases, with 17 bases between. Germline CDR1 SGHTA, CDR2 FQGTGA.